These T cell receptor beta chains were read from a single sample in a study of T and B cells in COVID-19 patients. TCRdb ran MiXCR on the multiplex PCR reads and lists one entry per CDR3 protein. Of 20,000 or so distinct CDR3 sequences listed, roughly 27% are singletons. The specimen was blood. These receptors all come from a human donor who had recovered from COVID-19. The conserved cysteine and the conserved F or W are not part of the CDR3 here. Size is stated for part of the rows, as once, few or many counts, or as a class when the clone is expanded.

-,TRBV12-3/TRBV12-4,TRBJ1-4,ASSRQGREEKLF
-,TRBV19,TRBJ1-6,ASSIGQRVH
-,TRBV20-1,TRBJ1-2,SARKLDTWNDGYT
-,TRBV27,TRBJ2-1,ASRSFGLAQNEQF
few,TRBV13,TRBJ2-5,ASRITGTGQETQY
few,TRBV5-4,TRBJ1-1,ASSYTVNTEAF
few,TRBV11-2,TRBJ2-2,ASSPAGKGPTGELF
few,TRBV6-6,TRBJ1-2,ASASTGNYGYT
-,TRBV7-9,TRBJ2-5,ASSSTRTGVTGTQY
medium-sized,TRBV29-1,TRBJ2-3,SDRVPGTDTQY
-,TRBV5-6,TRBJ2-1,ASSRGRSYNEQF
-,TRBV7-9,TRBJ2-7,ASSPVRSYEQY
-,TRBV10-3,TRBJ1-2,AIRDADYGYT
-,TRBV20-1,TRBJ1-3,SARVRRGNGNTIY
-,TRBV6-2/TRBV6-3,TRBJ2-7,ASSSFSPYEQY
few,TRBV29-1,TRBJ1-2,SVEDINGYT
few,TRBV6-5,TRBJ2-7,ASSYQGEQY
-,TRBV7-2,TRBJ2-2,ASSPGTGGTGELF
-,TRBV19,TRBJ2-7,ASSRTGEGYEQY
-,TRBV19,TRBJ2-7,ASIRGGGADSEPYEQY
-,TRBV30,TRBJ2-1,AWTSPGTREQF
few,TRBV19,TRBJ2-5,ASSMTGDSQETQY
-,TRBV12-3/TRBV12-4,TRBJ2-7,DSSFWAALSTYEQY
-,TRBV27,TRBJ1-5,ASSYGQGAGQPQH
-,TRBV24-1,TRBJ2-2,ATSDRGGLNTGELF
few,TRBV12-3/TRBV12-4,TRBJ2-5,ASSLGQGVQETQY
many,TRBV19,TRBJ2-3,ASSISGGTDTQY
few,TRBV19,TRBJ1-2,ASSIVRGNYGYT
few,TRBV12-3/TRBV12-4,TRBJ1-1,ASRRQGQAF
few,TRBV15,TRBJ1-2,ATSIDRDYGYT
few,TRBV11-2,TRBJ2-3,ASSRGPPDTQY
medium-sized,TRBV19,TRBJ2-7,ASSIDRQSVYEQY
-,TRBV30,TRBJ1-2,AWSDRGSGYT
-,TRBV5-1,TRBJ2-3,ASSLASGGLIDTQY
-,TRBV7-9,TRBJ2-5,ASSSRGFTETQY
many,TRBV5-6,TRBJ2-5,ASSLVLAGWETQY
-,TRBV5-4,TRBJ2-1,ASSLAGTNYNEQF
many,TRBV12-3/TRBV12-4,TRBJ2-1,ASNPTSGGVSDEQF
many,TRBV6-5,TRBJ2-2,ASGIKHSNTGELF
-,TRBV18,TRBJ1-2,ASSPRQQVRGYGYT
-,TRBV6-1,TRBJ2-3,ASSGGESTDTQY
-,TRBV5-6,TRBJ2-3,ASSVPSGLDTQY
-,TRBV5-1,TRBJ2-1,ASSAATSGSMDEQF
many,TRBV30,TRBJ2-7,ALSRDTSYEQY
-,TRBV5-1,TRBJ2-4,ASSLAAGGLENIQY
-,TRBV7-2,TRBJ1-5,ASSLGGWQPQH
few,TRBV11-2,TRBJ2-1,ASSFTGTLGDEQF
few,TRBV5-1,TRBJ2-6,ASSPGQASNSGANVLT
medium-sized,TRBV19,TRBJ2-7,ASSLTGATNEQY
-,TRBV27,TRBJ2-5,ASPPWEGEETQY
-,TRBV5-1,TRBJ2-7,ASSQDAGGAYERY
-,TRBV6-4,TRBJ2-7,ASSLDRGYEQY
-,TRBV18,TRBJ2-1,ASSPGYGTDSYNEQF
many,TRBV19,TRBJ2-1,ASSIVSSYNEQF
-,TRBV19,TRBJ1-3,ASSTRQVLGNTIY
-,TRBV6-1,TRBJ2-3,ASSEPGGGGADTQY
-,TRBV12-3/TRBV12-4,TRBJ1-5,ASSLVSTVNQPQH
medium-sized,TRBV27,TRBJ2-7,ASSPTSVAYEQY
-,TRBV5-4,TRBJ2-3,ASSLRLAGGVSTDTQY